This T cell receptor (beta chain) was found in a study of shared T cell receptors in the human thymus. Profiled with immunoSEQ multiplex PCR; TCRdb holds only in-frame clones, not every one. This table holds around 340,000 clones, over 90% found once. Germline assignment: CDR1 LNHDA and CDR2 SQIVND (reference sequence). V dropped 3 bases and J dropped 0 bases, with 9 bases sitting between them. The CDR3 consists of 14 residues. The V call is TRBV19, the J call TRBJ2-7, with a weak D call TRBD2 (7 bases). The source is a human donor. Sequencing was carried out using thymocytes. The CDR3 region has the DNA TGTGCCAGTAGTATGGGGGGGGCCTCCTACGAGCAGTACTTC. Protein product: CASSMGGASYEQYF.